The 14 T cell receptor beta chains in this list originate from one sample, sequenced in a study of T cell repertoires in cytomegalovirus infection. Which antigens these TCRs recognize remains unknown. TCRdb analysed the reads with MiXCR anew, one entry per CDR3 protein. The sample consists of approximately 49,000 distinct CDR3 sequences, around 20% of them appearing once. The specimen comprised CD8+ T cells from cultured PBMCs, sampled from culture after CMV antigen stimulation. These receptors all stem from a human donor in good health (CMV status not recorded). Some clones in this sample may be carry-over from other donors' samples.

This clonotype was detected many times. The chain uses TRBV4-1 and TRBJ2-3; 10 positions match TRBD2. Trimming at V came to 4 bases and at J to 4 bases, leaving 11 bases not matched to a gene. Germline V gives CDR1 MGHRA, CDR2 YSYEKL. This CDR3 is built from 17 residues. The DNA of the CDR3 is TGCGCCAGCAGCCTCGGGCCGAGCGGGAGGGCCCCAGATACGCAGTATTTT. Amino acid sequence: CASSLGPSGRAPDTQYF.

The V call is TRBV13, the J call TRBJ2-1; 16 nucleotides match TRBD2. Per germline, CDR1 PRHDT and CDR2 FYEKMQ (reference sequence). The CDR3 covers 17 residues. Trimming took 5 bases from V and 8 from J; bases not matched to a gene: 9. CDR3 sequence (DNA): TGTGCCAGCAGCCAGGGACTAGCGGGAGGGCCTATGGATGAGCAGTTCTTC. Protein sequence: CASSQGLAGGPMDEQFF.

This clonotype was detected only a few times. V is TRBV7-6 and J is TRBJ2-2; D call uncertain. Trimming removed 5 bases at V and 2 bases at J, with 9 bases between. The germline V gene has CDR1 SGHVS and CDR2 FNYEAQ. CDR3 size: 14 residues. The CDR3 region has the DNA TGTGCCAGCAGCCCATCCAGAAACACCGGGGAGCTGTTTTTT. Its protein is CASSPSRNTGELFF.

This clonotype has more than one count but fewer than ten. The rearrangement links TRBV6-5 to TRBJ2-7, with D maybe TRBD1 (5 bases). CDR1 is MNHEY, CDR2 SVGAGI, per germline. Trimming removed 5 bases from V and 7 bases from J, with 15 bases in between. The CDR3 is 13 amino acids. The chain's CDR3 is CASSPQGFGEQYF. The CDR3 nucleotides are TGTGCCAGCAGTCCCCAGGGTTTTGGGGAGCAGTACTTC.

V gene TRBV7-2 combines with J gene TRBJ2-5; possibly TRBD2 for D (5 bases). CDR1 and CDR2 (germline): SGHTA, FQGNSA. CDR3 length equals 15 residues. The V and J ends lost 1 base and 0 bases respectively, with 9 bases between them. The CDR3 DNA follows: TGTGCCAGCAGCTTAGGACTGACTAACCAAGAGACCCAGTACTTC. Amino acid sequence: CASSLGLTNQETQYF. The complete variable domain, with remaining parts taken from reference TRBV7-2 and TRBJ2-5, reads GAGVSQSPSNKVTEKGKDVELRCDPISGHTALYWYRQSLGQGLEFLIYFQGNSAPDKSGLPSDRFSAERTGGSVSTLTIQRTQQEDSAVYLCASSLGLTNQETQYFGPGTRLLVL.

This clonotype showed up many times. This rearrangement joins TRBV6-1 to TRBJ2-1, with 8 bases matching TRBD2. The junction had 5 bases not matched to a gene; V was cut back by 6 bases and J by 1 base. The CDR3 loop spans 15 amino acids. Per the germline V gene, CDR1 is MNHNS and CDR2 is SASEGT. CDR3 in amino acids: CASRLTSGSYNEQFF. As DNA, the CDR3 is TGTGCCAGCAGACTTACTAGCGGTTCCTACAATGAGCAGTTCTTC.

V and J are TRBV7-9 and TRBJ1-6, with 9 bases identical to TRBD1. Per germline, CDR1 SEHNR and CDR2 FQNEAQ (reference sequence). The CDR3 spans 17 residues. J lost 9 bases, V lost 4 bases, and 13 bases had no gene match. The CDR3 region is CASSSHETGGISSPLHF. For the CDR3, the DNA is TGTGCCAGCAGCTCTCATGAGACAGGGGGTATCTCTTCACCCCTCCACTTT.

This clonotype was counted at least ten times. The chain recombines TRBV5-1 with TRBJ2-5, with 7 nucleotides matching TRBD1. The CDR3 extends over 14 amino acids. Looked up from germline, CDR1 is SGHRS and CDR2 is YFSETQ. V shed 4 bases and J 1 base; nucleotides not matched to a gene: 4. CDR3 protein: CASSEGQLQETQYF. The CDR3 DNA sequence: TGCGCCAGCAGCGAGGGACAGCTCCAAGAGACCCAGTACTTC. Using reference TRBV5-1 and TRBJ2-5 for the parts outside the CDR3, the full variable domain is KAGVTQTPRYLIKTRGQQVTLSCSPISGHRSVSWYQQTPGQGLQFLFEYFSETQRNKGNFPGRFSGRQFSNSRSEMNVSTLELGDSALYLCASSEGQLQETQYFGPGTRLLVL.

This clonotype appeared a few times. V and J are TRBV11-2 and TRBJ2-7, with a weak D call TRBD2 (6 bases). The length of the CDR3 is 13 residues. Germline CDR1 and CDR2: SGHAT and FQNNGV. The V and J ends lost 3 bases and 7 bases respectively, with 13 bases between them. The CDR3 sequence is CASSLTRSREQYF. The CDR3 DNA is TGTGCCAGCAGCTTGACTAGATCTCGGGAGCAGTACTTC.

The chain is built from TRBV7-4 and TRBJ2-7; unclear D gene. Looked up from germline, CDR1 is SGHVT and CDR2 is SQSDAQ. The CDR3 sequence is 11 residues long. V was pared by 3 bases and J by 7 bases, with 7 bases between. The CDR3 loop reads CASSFSGEQYF. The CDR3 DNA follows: TGTGCCAGCAGCTTCTCCGGGGAGCAGTACTTC.

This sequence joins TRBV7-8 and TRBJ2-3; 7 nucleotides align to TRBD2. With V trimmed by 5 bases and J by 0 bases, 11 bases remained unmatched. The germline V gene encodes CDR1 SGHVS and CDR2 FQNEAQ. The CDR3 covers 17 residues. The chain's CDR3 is CASSPSWGGGSTDTQYF. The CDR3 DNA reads TGTGCCAGCAGCCCCTCTTGGGGGGGAGGTAGCACAGATACGCAGTATTTT.

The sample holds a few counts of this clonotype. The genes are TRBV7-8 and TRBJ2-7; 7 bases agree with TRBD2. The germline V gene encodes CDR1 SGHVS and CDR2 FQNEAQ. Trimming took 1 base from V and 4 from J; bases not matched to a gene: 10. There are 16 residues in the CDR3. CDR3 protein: CASSLEGAGRLYEQYF. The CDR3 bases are TGTGCCAGCAGCTTAGAAGGAGCGGGGCGATTGTACGAGCAGTACTTC.

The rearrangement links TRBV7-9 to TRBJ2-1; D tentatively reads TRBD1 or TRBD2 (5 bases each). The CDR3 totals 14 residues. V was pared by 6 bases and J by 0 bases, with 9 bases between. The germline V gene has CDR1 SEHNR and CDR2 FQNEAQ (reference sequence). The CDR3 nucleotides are TGTGCCAGCAGACCAGGGAGCTCCTACAATGAGCAGTTCTTC. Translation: CASRPGSSYNEQFF.

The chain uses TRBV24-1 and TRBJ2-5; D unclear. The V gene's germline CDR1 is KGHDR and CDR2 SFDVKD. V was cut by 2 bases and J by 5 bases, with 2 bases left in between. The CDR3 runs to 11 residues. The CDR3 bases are TGTGCCACCAGTGATTATGAGACCCAGTACTTC. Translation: CATSDYETQYF.